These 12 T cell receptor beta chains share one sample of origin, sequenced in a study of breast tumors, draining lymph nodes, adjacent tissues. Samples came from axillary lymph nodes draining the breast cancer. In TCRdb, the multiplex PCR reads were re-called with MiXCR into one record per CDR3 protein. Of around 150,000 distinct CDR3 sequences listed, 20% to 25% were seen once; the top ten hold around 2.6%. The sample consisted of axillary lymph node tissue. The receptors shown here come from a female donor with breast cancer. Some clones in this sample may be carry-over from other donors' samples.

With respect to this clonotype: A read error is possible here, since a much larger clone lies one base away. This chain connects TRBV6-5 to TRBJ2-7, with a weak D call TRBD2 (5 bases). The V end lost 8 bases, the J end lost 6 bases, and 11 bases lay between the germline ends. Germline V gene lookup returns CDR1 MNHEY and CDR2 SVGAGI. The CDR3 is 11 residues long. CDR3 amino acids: CASREGREQYF. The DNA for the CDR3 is TGTGCCAGCCGGGAAGGCCGCGAGCAGTACTTC.

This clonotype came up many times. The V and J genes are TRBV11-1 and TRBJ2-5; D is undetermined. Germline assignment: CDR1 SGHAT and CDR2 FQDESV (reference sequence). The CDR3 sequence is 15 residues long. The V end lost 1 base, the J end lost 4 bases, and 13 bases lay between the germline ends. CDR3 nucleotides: TGTGCCAGCAGCTTAGTGAGTAGGGTCGGAGAGACCCAGTACTTC. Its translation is CASSLVSRVGETQYF.

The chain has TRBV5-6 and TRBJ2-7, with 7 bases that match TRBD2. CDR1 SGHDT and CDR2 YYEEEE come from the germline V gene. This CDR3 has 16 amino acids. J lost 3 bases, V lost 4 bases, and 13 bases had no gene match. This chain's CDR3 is CASSPVGNGRDYEQYF. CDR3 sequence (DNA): TGTGCCAGCAGCCCGGTGGGGAATGGGAGGGACTACGAGCAGTACTTC.

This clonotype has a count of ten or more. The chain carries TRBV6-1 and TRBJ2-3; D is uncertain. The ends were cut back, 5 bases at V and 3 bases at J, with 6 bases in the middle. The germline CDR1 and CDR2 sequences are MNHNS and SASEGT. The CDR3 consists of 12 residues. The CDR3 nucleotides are TGTGCCAGCAGTTTTTATACAGATACGCAGTATTTT. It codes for CASSFYTDTQYF.

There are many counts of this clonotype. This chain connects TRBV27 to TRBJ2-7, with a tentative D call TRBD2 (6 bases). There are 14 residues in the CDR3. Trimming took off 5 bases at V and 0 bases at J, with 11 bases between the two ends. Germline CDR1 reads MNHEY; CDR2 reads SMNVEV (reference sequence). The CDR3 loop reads CASSIRGNSYEQYF. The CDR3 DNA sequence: TGTGCCAGCAGTATCCGGGGGAACTCCTACGAGCAGTACTTC.

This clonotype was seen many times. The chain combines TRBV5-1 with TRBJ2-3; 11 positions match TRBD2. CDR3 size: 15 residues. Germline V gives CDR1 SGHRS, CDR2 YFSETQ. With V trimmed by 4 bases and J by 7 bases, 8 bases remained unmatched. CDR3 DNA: TGCGCCAGCAGCCTCGCATCTAGCGGGAGGTATACGCAGTATTTT. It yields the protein CASSLASSGRYTQYF.

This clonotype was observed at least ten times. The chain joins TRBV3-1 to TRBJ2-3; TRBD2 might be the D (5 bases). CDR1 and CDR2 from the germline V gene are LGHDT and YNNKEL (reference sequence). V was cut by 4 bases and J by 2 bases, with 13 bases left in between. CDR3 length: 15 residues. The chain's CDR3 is CASSRRRLPTDTQYF. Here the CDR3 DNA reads TGTGCCAGCAGCCGGAGGAGACTCCCCACAGATACGCAGTATTTT.

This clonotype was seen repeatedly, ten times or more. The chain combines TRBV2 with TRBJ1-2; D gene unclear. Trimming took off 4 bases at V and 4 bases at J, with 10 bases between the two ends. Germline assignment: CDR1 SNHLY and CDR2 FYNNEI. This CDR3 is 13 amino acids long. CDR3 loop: CASSVGWSYGYTF. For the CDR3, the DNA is TGTGCCAGCAGTGTGGGTTGGAGCTATGGCTACACCTTC. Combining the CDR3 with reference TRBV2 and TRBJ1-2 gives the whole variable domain EPEVTQTPSHQVTQMGQEVILRCVPISNHLYFYWYRQILGQKVEFLVSFYNNEISEKSEIFDDQFSVERPDGSNFTLKIRSTKLEDSAMYFCASSVGWSYGYTFGSGTRLTVV.

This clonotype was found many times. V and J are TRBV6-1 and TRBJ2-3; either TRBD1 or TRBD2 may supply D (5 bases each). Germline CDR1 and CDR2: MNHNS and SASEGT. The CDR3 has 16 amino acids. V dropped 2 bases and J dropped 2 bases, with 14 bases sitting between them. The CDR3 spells CASSETWGPTTDTQYF. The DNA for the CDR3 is TGTGCCAGCAGTGAAACATGGGGACCGACCACAGATACGCAGTATTTT.

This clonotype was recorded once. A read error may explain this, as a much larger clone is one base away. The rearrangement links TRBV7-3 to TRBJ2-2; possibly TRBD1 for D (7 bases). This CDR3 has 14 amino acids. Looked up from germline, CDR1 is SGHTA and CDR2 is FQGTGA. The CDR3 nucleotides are TGTGCCAGCAGCCCAGGGGGTTGGACCGGGGGGCTGTTTTTT. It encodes CASSPGGWTGGLFF.

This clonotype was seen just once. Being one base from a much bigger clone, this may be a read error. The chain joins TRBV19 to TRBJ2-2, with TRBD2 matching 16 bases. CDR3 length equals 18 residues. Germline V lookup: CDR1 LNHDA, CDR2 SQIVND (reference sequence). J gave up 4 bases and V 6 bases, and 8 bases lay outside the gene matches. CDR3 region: CASRPGLAGGPGTGELFF. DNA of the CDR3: TGTGCCAGTAGGCCGGGACTAGCGGGAGGGCCGGGCACCGGGGAGCTGTTTTTT. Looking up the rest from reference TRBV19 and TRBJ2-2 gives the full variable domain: DGGITQSPKYLFRKEGQNVTLSCEQNLNHDAMYWYRQDPGQGLRLIYYSQIVNDFQKGDIAEGYSVSREKKESFPLTVTSAQKNPTAFYLCASRPGLAGGPGTGELFFGEGSRLTVL.

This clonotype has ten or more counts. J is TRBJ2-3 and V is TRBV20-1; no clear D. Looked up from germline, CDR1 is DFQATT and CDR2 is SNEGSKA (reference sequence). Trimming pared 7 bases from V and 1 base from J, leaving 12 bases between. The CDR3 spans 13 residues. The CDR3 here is CSVGPGGTDTQYF. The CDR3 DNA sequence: TGCAGTGTTGGGCCTGGCGGCACAGATACGCAGTATTTT.